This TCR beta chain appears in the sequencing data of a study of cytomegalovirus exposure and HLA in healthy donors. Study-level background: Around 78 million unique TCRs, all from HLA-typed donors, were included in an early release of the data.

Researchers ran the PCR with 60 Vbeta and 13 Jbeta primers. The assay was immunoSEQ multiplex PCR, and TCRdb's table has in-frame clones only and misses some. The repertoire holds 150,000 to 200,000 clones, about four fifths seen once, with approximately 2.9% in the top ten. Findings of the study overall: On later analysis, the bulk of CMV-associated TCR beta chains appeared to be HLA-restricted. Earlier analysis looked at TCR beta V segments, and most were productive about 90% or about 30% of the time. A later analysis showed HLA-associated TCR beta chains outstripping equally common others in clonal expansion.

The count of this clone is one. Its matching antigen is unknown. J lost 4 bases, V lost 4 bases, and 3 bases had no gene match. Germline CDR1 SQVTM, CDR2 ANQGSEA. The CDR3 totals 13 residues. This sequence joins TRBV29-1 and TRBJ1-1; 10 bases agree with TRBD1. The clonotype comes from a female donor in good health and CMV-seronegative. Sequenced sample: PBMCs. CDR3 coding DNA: TGCAGCGTTGCCGGGACAGGGGTCACTGAAGCTTTCTTT. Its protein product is CSVAGTGVTEAFF.